The 6 T cell receptor beta chains below come from one sample, sequenced in a study of T cells in Graves' hyperthyroidism and ophthalmopathy. The source material, RNA transcripts, was used to amplify TCR beta CDR3 regions. The primer set for the first-round RT-PCR of the TCR CDR3 was HTBI. TCRdb reanalysed the multiplex PCR reads using MiXCR and keeps one entry per CDR3 protein. The table shows around 190,000 distinct CDR3 sequences, with about a sixth occurring only once. The sample was blood. These receptors were obtained from a woman between 50 and 59 years old with Graves' hyperthyroidism.

This clonotype came up a few times. The rearrangement links TRBV10-3 to TRBJ2-3; 9 positions agree with TRBD2. CDR1 is ENHRY, CDR2 SYGVKD, per germline. V lost 6 bases and J lost 5; bases outside the gene matches: 12. CDR3 length: 16 amino acids. The CDR3 spells CAISQALSGRGDTQYF. The CDR3 DNA reads TGTGCCATCAGCCAAGCGCTTAGCGGGAGAGGAGATACGCAGTATTTT.

This clonotype occurred a few times. The chain has TRBV7-9 and TRBJ2-5, with 12 nucleotides matching TRBD2. There are 16 residues in the CDR3. Germline assignment: CDR1 SEHNR and CDR2 FQNEAQ (reference sequence). With V trimmed by 4 bases and J by 3 bases, 6 bases remained unmatched. CDR3 nucleotide sequence: TGTGCCAGCAGCTCCCCGACTAGCGGGAGTGAAGAGACCCAGTACTTC. This gives the protein CASSSPTSGSEETQYF.

The V and J genes are TRBV7-9 and TRBJ1-4; 7 bases are a match to TRBD1. Germline V gene lookup returns CDR1 SEHNR and CDR2 FQNEAQ (reference sequence). V was clipped by 5 bases and J by 8 bases; unmatched bases: 14. This CDR3 has 16 amino acids. The CDR3 region has the DNA TGTGCCAGCAGCCCCTCCTTGACAGGGAGATTCGAAAAACTGTTTTTT. This codes for CASSPSLTGRFEKLFF.

In this sample, this clonotype turned up many times. The chain carries TRBV10-3 and TRBJ2-3; 13 bases align to TRBD2. The germline gives CDR1 ENHRY, CDR2 SYGVKD. The CDR3 contains 18 residues. Trimming at V came to 6 bases and at J to 4 bases, leaving 13 bases not matched to a gene. As DNA, the CDR3 is TGTGCCATCAGATCCGCCGGGACTAGCGGGGAAGTACCAGATACGCAGTATTTT. Amino acid sequence: CAIRSAGTSGEVPDTQYF.

Many counts were recorded for this clonotype. The chain employs TRBV5-1 and TRBJ1-1; no clear D gene. Germline V gives CDR1 SGHRS, CDR2 YFSETQ. The V end was cut by 4 bases, the J end by 0 bases, with 7 bases between. The CDR3 loop spans 13 amino acids. DNA of the CDR3: TGCGCCAGCAGCCACGACCTGAACACTGAAGCTTTCTTT. Translation gives CASSHDLNTEAFF.

Regarding this clonotype: A junction end diverges from the germline sequence, so it may reflect a read error. The gene calls are TRBV24-1 and TRBJ1-4; the D gene is possibly TRBD1 (6 bases). Looked up from germline, CDR1 is KGHDR and CDR2 is SFDVKD. The CDR3 spans 16 residues. The CDR3 region has the DNA TGTGCCACCAGTGATTTGCCCGGCAGGGGCAATGAGAAACTGTTTTTT. Translated: CATSDLPGRGNEKLFF.